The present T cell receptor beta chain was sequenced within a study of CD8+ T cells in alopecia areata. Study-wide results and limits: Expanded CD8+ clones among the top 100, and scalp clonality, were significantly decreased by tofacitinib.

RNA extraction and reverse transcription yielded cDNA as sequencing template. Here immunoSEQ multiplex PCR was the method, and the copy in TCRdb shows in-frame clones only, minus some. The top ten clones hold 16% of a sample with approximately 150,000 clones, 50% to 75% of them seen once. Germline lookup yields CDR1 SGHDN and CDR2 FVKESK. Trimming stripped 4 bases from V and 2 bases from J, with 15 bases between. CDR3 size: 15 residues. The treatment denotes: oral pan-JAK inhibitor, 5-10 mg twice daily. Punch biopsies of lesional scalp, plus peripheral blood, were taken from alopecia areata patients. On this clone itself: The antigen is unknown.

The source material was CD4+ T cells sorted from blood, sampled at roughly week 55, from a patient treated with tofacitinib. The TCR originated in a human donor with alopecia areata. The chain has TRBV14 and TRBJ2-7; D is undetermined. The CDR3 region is CASSPTTHQTYEQYF. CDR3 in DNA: TGTGCCAGCAGCCCAACGACCCACCAAACCTACGAGCAGTACTTC.